Sequencing of this T cell receptor (beta chain) was carried out in a study of B cell selection in AIRE deficiency. Study-wide findings and caveats: AIRE-deficient Tconv and Treg repertoires matched healthy donors in TCRBV, CDR3 length, diversity. Of 3,000 to 4,500 shared Treg TCRbeta sequences, around 32% were healthy-only, around 9.3% patient-only. With only TCRbeta sequenced, less than 45% of shared healthy Treg sequences overlapped Tconv. CDR3s were shorter in shared Treg sequences, reflecting few non-templated nucleotide insertions.

Germline V lookup: CDR1 SGHRS, CDR2 YFSETQ. The CDR3 has 15 amino acids. Deletions cut 0 bases from V and 5 bases from J, with 14 bases between. Method: immunoSEQ multiplex PCR; TCRdb's copy keeps in-frame clones and lacks some. This table has 20,000 to 30,000 clones, roughly 96% appearing once. As to this clone: The antigen is not known.

CD4+CD127+ cells were sorted as the conventional CD4 T cells. The source material was CD4+CD127+ conventional T cells sorted from PBMCs. The receptor was isolated from a human donor in good health. This chain uses TRBV5-1 with TRBJ2-5, with D uncertain. CDR3 bases: TGCGCCAGCAGCTTGGCCCCTTCTATGGGGGAGACCCAGTACTTC. It is translated as CASSLAPSMGETQYF.